This paragraph covers one T cell receptor beta chain sequence. Under the authors' procedure: How many nucleated cells were present was estimated from reference gene primer amplification. Profiled with immunoSEQ multiplex PCR; TCRdb holds only in-frame clones, not every one. The V and J calls and clone size come from that table; D and trimming were worked out from the DNA. Of about 36,000 clones listed, 85% are singletons. The data originate from a study of blood T cell repertoires in COVID-19. Across the study: Sites across the United States, Italy and Spain contributed samples from acute and convalescent COVID-19. T cells, B-cell-depleted T cells, or PBMCs provided the cDNA or gDNA that served as material.

There are 15 residues in the CDR3. Germline CDR1 is SGHRS and CDR2 is YFSETQ. Trimming took 5 bases from V and 7 from J; bases not matched to a gene: 4. The specimen sequenced was peripheral blood. This receptor was obtained from a human donor in a cohort sampled during active COVID-19. V gene TRBV5-1 combines with J gene TRBJ2-1, with 15 bases lining up with TRBD2. This chain's CDR3 is CASRSGTSGRNEQFF. In DNA form, the CDR3 reads TGCGCCAGCAGGTCCGGGACTAGCGGGAGGAATGAGCAGTTCTTC.